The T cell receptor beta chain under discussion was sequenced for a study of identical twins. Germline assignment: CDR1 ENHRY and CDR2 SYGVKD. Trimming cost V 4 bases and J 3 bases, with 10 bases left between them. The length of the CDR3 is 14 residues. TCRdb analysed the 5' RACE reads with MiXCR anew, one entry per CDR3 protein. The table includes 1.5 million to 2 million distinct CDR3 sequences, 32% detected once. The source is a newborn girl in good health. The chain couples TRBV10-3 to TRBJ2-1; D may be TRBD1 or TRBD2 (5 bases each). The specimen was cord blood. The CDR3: CAISGRDGYNEQFF. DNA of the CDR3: TGTGCCATCAGTGGAAGGGACGGCTACAATGAGCAGTTCTTC.